This T cell receptor (beta chain) was observed in a study of cytomegalovirus exposure and HLA in healthy donors (TCRdb year 2017). Notes on the research overall: An earlier analysis of some 620 of the donors reported 276 Gb of sequence data and 117 million unique TCR beta sequences obtained from approximately 180 million T cells. An earlier analysis of around 540 of the donors applied high-throughput TCR beta sequencing to assess whether each TCR beta V gene segment acted as functional or pseudogenic. In a later genetic analysis, genome-wide SNP genotypes for about three fifths of the 666 donors were used, and that subset was treated as a discovery cohort. In a later analysis, previously published TCR beta repertoires from 550 to 750 donors were re-analyzed and high-resolution HLA genotyping was added so that TCR occurrence patterns could be studied. The aim of the study was to test whether cataloging public T cell receptors could identify signatures of past pathogen exposure. The genetic ancestry cluster associated with self-reported Caucasian donors included over 65% of the 398 genotyped donors. Typing coverage varied by locus: roughly 620-640 donors for A, B, C, DRB1 and DQB1; 522 for DQA1; about 590 for DPA1; 400 to 480 for DPB1. High-throughput TCR immunosequencing, statistical association of individual TCRs with disease status, and machine learning were combined to predict cytomegalovirus infection status. Donor age, sex, ethnicity and CMV serostatus were compiled together with the repertoire data. In the later analysis, no new phenotypic data were used to find candidate immune exposures; instead, reliance was placed on TCR beta sequences and their occurrence across donors. Four to six DR-DQ haplotypes were handled as single units for association and clustering, since linkage in the cohort was strong. HLA typing included class I and class II loci at four-digit resolution. The T cell repertoires of 666 subjects were profiled by immunosequencing and related to cytomegalovirus serostatus. In addition to the first cohort of roughly 700 subjects, a separate validation cohort of approximately 130 different subjects was used. Among 398 genotyped donors of the cohort, an average of about 220,000 unique TCR beta nucleotide sequences was sequenced per donor, of which about 19% were non-productive. About 280 gigabases of sequencing data and around 80 million unique TCR sequences made up an early release that covered nearly 650 HLA-typed donors. All discovery cohort repertoires had been generated using a single sequencing platform.

To prepare the library, the immunoSEQ multiplex PCR assay was applied. For the multiplex PCR, a mixture combining 60 forward primers for TCR Vbeta segments and 13 reverse primers for TCR Jbeta segments was used. The CDR3 region of rearranged TCR beta genes was amplified from genomic DNA by a multiplex PCR assay. Amplified TCR beta libraries were sequenced as 87-base-pair reads on the Illumina HiSeq System. The study's own analysis went as follows. In a later analysis, some 80 million unique TCR beta chains were counted across the roughly 610 repertoires, and approximately 11 million of these chains were shared by at least two donors. Raw reads were error-corrected and collapsed into unique sequences by a nearest-neighbor algorithm in which closely related sequences were merged to remove PCR and sequencing errors. CDR3 sequences were aligned to IMGT reference sequences to assign V, D and J gene segments. For a sequence to be retained, at least a six-nucleotide match to both a V gene segment and a J gene segment was required. Rearrangements were classified as productive when the CDR3 lacked stop codons and remained in frame with V and J, and all other rearrangements were classified as non-productive. CDR3 was defined by IMGT convention, running from the second conserved V-encoded cysteine to the conserved J-encoded phenylalanine. Sequences without an unambiguous match to a single V gene segment were excluded from the earlier analysis of several hundred of the donors. In an earlier analysis of roughly 600 of the donors, a V segment was called functional when productive rearrangements were above 56.7%, and segregating when the standard deviation between donors exceeded 5%. To diagnose cytomegalovirus status from the catalog of TCR beta chain sequences, a statistical classification framework was built. In a later analysis, TCR nucleotide sequences were compared against IMGT/GENE-DB human TR gene sequences so that V and J genes could be assigned. The TCRdist pipeline was used in a later analysis to assign CDR3 sequences and most-parsimonious VDJ recombination scenarios. In a later analysis, each TCR beta chain was defined by its CDR3 amino acid sequence together with its V-gene family, and reads lacking a unique V-gene family were excluded. In a later analysis, around 600 highly shared, low-generation-probability nucleotide sequences were removed to address suspected cross-contamination and a sequencing artifact. In a later analysis, a clonal expansion index was calculated for each public chain from normalized within-repertoire ranks of inferred template counts. Generation probabilities in a later analysis came from a VDJ recombination model fitted to out-of-frame rearrangements, and those results were checked against IGoR. Hypergeometric tests were used in a later analysis to score TCR-TCR, TCR-HLA and TCR-CMV co-occurrence, with a repertoire-size bias correction applied to the TCR pairs. In a later analysis, false discovery rates were estimated by permuting HLA or CMV assignments 20 times. In a later analysis, co-occurring TCRs were grouped with DBSCAN, and TCRdist sequence similarity was added when clustering was performed within HLA-allele-positive subsets. Co-occurrence clustering excluded repertoires with fewer than 30,000 or more than 120,000 public chains, plus five with anomalous nucleotide sharing. Held by TCRdb, this immuneACCESS table contains in-frame sequences only and omits some clones. Under half of the omission traces to an unresolved V gene where checked; the cause of the rest is unknown. V, J and clone size are taken as reported in that table, and D and trimming were inferred from the DNA itself. Within this sample are tens of thousands of clones, with under 85% of them counted one time only. About 5.5% of the sample is in the top ten clones.

On the study overall, not on this receptor specifically: Sequencing depth was assumed to be roughly uniform across donors in the presence/absence analyses, though that assumption may not hold. Some IMGT-functional V segments, including TRBV6-2 and TRBV6-3, could not be told apart with the 87-base-pair reads, so those segments were excluded. In vitro tests confirmed that a few of the cytomegalovirus-associated TCR beta chains recognize cytomegalovirus antigens. It was suggested by the authors that the approach could potentially be generalized to other disease states and immunological phenotypes. In a later analysis, the rate of TCR association differed among HLA loci, with DRB1 alleles having the most associated TCRs and HLA-C alleles having the fewest. A cluster of highly shared sequence variants was judged likely to represent a technical artifact of the sequencing pipeline. Because HLA typing was missing for some donors at each locus, association tests included only the typed subset. Most TCR sequences were seen in very few donors, while some public TCRs were found in many individuals. A further reported finding was that TCR beta sequences accurately predicted the HLA-A and HLA-B alleles for most subjects in the first cohort. The classifier was reported to diagnose cytomegalovirus status with high specificity and sensitivity in both the original and validation cohorts. A later genetic analysis associated a missense DCLRE1C variant with V-gene and J-gene trimming of TCR beta chains, and an independent cohort replicated the association. The earlier analysis of a few hundred of the donors excluded over 15 rarely observed V segments, including chromosome 9 orphons, because counts were too low. Several of the top co-occurrence clusters appeared to be linked to parvovirus B19, influenza, CMV and Epstein-Barr virus, according to a later analysis. In an earlier analysis of over 550 of the donors, most TCR beta V segments were observed in productive rearrangements about 90% or about 30% of the time, broadly matching IMGT annotations. Compared with equally common non-associated chains, HLA-associated TCR beta chains in a later analysis were more clonally expanded and had lower generation probabilities. The study gave a list of under 200 TCR beta chains associated with cytomegalovirus. CMV serostatus was the only immune exposure information available for the cohort. A later analysis associated about 16,000 TCR beta sequences with specific HLA alleles at a false discovery rate of 0.05. The cohort was sequenced for TCR beta chains only, and without alpha or paired-chain data the features that could be detected were limited. Assigning TCR associations to individual alleles was difficult when HLA alleles, especially DR and DQ, strongly co-occurred. A later genetic analysis reported fewer N-insertions in productive TCRs among donors in an Asian-associated ancestry cluster than the roughly 700-donor mean. According to a later analysis, most CMV-associated TCR beta chains appeared to be HLA-restricted, and the HLA associations seemed to be driven largely by CMV exposure. Linkage disequilibrium might explain the correlated functional status among segregating V segments, but an unknown experimental factor could not be ruled out.

Trimming removed 1 base from V and 5 bases from J; the gene matches leave 2 bases unexplained. From the cysteine through the phenylalanine, the CDR3 covers 14 amino acids. Here the CDR3 DNA is all that survives: 42 bases in frame from base 1. Reading the germline V gene (reference sequence) gives CDR1 WNHNN and CDR2 SYGVQD. As for this clone: This receptor's antigen is unknown. No much larger clone is present one base from it, and per-base qualities are unavailable.

In total, more than 500 healthy bone marrow donors made up the cohort. Cohort members were all nominally healthy when sampled, although unrecorded immune exposures were likely present. The donor tested CMV seronegative and was one of the 352 seronegative cohort members. Each donor provided a peripheral blood sample, and peripheral blood mononuclear cells were used for TCR beta sequencing. The Qiagen DNeasy Blood Extraction Kit was used to extract genomic DNA from the blood cell samples. Sequenced material: PBMCs. The chain joins TRBV10-1 to TRBJ2-7; 10 bases in the middle match TRBD1. This clonotype was obtained from a man over 45 in good health and CMV-seronegative. The sequenced DNA is TGCGCCAGCAGTGAGTTCGGGACAGGGGACGAGCAGTACTTC. This sequence encodes CASSEFGTGDEQYF.